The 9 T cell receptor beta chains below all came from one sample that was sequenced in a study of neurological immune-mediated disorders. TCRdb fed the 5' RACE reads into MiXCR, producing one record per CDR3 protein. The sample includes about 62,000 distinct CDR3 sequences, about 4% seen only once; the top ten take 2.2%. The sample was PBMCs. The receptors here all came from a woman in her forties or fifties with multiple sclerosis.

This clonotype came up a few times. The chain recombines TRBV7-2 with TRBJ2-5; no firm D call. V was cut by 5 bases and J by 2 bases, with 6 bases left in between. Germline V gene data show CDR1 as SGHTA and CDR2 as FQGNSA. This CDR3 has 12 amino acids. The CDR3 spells CASSLEQETQYF. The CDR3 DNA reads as TGTGCCAGCAGCCTAGAACAAGAGACCCAGTACTTC. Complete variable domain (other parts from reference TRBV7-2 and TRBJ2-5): GAGVSQSPSNKVTEKGKDVELRCDPISGHTALYWYRQSLGQGLEFLIYFQGNSAPDKSGLPSDRFSAERTGGSVSTLTIQRTQQEDSAVYLCASSLEQETQYFGPGTRLLVL.

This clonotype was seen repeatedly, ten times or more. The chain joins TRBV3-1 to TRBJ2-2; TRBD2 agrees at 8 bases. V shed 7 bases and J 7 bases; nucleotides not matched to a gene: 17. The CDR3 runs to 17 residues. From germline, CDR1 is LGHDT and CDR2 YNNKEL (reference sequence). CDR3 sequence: CASTFRVSGNVNGELFF. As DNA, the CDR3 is TGTGCCAGCACCTTCAGAGTTAGCGGGAATGTGAACGGGGAGCTGTTTTTT.

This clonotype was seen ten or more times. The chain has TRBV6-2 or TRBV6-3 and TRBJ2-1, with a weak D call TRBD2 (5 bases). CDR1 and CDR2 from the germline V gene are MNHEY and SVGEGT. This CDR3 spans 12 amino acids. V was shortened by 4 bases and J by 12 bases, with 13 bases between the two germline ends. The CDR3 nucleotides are TGTGCCAGCAGTTCTATCCCCGGGGTGCAGTTCTTC. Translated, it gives CASSSIPGVQFF.

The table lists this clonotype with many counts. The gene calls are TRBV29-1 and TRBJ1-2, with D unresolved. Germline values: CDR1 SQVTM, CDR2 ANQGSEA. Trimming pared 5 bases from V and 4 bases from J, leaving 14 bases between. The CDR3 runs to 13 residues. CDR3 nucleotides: TGCAGCGTTAGGGCCGGTCAGAGCTATGGCTACACCTTC. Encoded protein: CSVRAGQSYGYTF.

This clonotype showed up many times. CDR3 bases: TGTGCCAGCAGTTGGTACAGGGGTGGCACTGAAGCTTTCTTT. Translating gives CASSWYRGGTEAFF. The chain links TRBV6-6 to TRBJ1-1; 7 bases agree with TRBD1. J gave up 4 bases and V 4 bases, and 6 bases lay outside the gene matches. CDR3 size: 14 residues. Germline CDR1 is MNHNY and CDR2 is SVGAGI (reference sequence).

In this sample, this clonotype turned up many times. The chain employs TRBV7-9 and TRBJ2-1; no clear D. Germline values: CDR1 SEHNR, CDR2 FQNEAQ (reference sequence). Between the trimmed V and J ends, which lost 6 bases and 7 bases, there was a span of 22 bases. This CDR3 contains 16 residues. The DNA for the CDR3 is TGTGCCAGCAGTCAAACATGGCAGAATTTACCTAATGAGCAGTTCTTC. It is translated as CASSQTWQNLPNEQFF.

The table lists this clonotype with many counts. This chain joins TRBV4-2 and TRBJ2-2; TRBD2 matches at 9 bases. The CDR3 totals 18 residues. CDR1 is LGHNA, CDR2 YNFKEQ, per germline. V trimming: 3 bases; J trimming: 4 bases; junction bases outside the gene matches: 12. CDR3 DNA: TGTGCCAGCAGCCATTTAGGGGTAGCGGGGGCTCCCACCGGGGAGCTGTTTTTT. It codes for CASSHLGVAGAPTGELFF.

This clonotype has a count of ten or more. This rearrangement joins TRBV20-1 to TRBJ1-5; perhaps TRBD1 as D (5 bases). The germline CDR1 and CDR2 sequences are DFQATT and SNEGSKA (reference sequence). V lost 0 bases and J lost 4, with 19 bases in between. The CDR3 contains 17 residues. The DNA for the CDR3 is TGCAGTGCTAGAGAAGCAGGAGGACCCCGGGGGAATCAGCCCCAGCATTTT. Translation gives CSAREAGGPRGNQPQHF.

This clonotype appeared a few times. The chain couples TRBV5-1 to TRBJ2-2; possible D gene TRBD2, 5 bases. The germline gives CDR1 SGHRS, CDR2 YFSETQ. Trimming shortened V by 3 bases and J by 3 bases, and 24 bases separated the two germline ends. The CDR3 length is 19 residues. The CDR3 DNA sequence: TGCGCCAGCAGCTCCCTGGGTTCCGACCTATACGGGGACACCGGGGAGCTGTTTTTT. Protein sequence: CASSSLGSDLYGDTGELFF.